These 26 T cell receptor beta chains were sequenced from one sample in a study of shared clonotypes between healthy human individuals. Measured with immunoSEQ multiplex PCR; TCRdb has only the in-frame clones, and not every one. The sample shows approximately 500,000 clones, around 85% of them seen only once. The sequencing input was PBMCs. Every receptor here comes from a woman aged 40 to 50 in good health. Some clones in this sample may be carry-over from other donors' samples.

The V call is TRBV7-6, the J call TRBJ2-7; D unresolved. The CDR3 sequence is 12 residues long. V was cut by 1 base and J by 5 bases, with 6 bases left in between. Looked up from germline, CDR1 is SGHVS and CDR2 is FNYEAQ. CDR3 loop: CASSLGRDEQYF. DNA for the CDR3: TGTGCCAGCAGCTTAGGTCGGGACGAGCAGTACTTC. Based on the CDR3 plus reference TRBV7-6 and TRBJ2-7, the full variable domain is GAGVSQSPRYKVTKRGQDVALRCDPISGHVSLYWYRQALGQGPEFLTYFNYEAQQDKSGLPNDRFSAERPEGSISTLTIQRTEQRDSAMYRCASSLGRDEQYFGPGTRLTVT.

This chain uses TRBV6-5 with TRBJ1-1; 8 bases are a match to TRBD1. V trimming: 5 bases; J trimming: 5 bases; junction bases outside the gene matches: 7. The CDR3 contains 14 residues. The V gene's germline CDR1 is MNHEY and CDR2 SVGAGI. In nucleotides, the CDR3 is TGTGCCAGCAGTATAACAGGGGGTGGGACTGAAGCTTTCTTT. Protein sequence: CASSITGGGTEAFF.

The chain uses TRBV9 and TRBJ2-1; TRBD2 agrees at 8 bases. The J segment lost 8 bases and the V segment lost 0 bases, leaving 10 bases of the junction unmatched. Germline lookup yields CDR1 SGDLS and CDR2 YYNGEE. This CDR3 comprises 16 residues. In DNA form, the CDR3 reads TGTGCCAGCAGCGTAGCTGGGGGACTAGGGCGGGATGAGCAGTTCTTC. It is translated as CASSVAGGLGRDEQFF.

The chain has TRBV7-3 and TRBJ2-5; 9 bases align to TRBD2. In germline, CDR1 is SGHTA, CDR2 FQGTGA. The CDR3 covers 15 residues. V shed 5 bases and J 5 bases; nucleotides not matched to a gene: 9. The CDR3 DNA sequence: TGTGCCAGCAGCCCCAGCGGGAGGATGGGTGAGACCCAGTACTTC. Its translation: CASSPSGRMGETQYF.

This clone has a count of ten or more. V gene TRBV4-1 combines with J gene TRBJ2-1, with TRBD2 identical over 10 bases. V was pared by 4 bases and J by 6 bases, with 6 bases of the junction left unmatched. The CDR3 loop spans 15 amino acids. Germline CDR1 reads MGHRA; CDR2 reads YSYEKL. In DNA, the CDR3 is TGCGCCAGCAGCCGGCTAGCGGGAGTTGGCAATGAGCAGTTCTTC. This sequence encodes CASSRLAGVGNEQFF.

Only one count was recorded for this clone. V is TRBV28 and J is TRBJ2-5, with TRBD1 identical over 10 bases. Trimming removed 6 bases from V and 4 bases from J; junction bases left unmatched: 11. The CDR3 covers 16 residues. Germline V gene data show CDR1 as MDHEN and CDR2 as SYDVKM. CDR3 residues: CASSRALTGGLETQYF. CDR3 DNA sequence: TGTGCCAGCAGCAGAGCATTGACAGGGGGCCTAGAGACCCAGTACTTC.

J is TRBJ2-7 and V is TRBV18; D not resolved. This CDR3 spans 13 amino acids. The V and J ends lost 2 bases and 3 bases respectively, with 8 bases between them. Per the germline V gene, CDR1 is KGHSH and CDR2 is LQKENI. The CDR3 coding sequence is TGTGCCAGCTCACCAGGGTTCATCTACGAGCAGTACTTC. Translated, it gives CASSPGFIYEQYF. Full variable domain (rest looked up from reference TRBV18 and TRBJ2-7): NAGVMQNPRHLVRRRGQEARLRCSPMKGHSHVYWYRQLPEEGLKFMVYLQKENIIDESGMPKERFSAEFPKEGPSILRIQQVVRGDSAAYFCASSPGFIYEQYFGPGTRLTVT.

This clone was detected once. The genes are TRBV30 and TRBJ2-1; the match to TRBD2 covers 7 bases. The germline V gene has CDR1 GTSNPN and CDR2 SVGIG (reference sequence). V shed 5 bases and J 5 bases; nucleotides not matched to a gene: 3. The length of the CDR3 is 12 residues. The CDR3 here is CAWGRGDNEQFF. In nucleotides, the CDR3 is TGTGCCTGGGGGAGGGGAGACAATGAGCAGTTCTTC.

The chain recombines TRBV5-1 with TRBJ2-2; D gene unclear. V was pared by 0 bases and J by 1 base, with 7 bases between. The CDR3 sequence is 15 residues long. Per germline, CDR1 SGHRS and CDR2 YFSETQ. This CDR3 reads CASSLGLLNTGELFF. The CDR3 coding sequence is TGCGCCAGCAGCTTGGGACTGCTGAACACCGGGGAGCTGTTTTTT.

The rearrangement uses TRBV14 and TRBJ2-3; 7 bases line up with TRBD2. After removal of 4 bases from V and 0 bases from J, the junction contained 7 bases not matched to a gene. Germline CDR1 and CDR2: SGHDN and FVKESK. The CDR3 spans 16 residues. The CDR3 DNA reads as TGTGCCAGCAGCCGGGGCGGGGGTTGGAGCACAGATACGCAGTATTTT. Protein sequence: CASSRGGGWSTDTQYF.

This clone was seen only once. V is TRBV4-1 and J is TRBJ2-2, with 7 bases identical to TRBD2. After removal of 1 base from V and 1 base from J, the junction contained 12 bases not matched to a gene. The CDR3 loop spans 19 amino acids. Germline CDR1 reads MGHRA; CDR2 reads YSYEKL. The CDR3 sequence: CASSQGRWVTSRNTGELFF. The CDR3 nucleotides are TGCGCCAGCAGCCAAGGCAGGTGGGTGACTAGCCGGAACACCGGGGAGCTGTTTTTT.

The CDR3 nucleotides read TGTGCCAGTAGTTCGACGTGGGGGGCCTACGAGCAGTACTTC. Translating it yields CASSSTWGAYEQYF. The chain employs TRBV19 and TRBJ2-7; D might be TRBD2 (6 bases). Germline lookup yields CDR1 LNHDA and CDR2 SQIVND (reference sequence). V lost 5 bases to trimming and J lost 2 bases, with 13 bases between them. This CDR3 contains 14 residues.

The gene calls are TRBV27 and TRBJ1-2, with D unresolved. The CDR3 loop spans 12 amino acids. The V gene's germline CDR1 is MNHEY and CDR2 SMNVEV (reference sequence). Trimming shortened V by 8 bases and J by 8 bases, and 15 bases separated the two germline ends. The CDR3 region has the DNA TGTGCCAGCGGAGTTCCGCCTCTGGGCTACACCTTC. Its protein product is CASGVPPLGYTF.

The chain is built from TRBV6-5 and TRBJ2-2; 8 bases line up with TRBD1. Per germline, CDR1 MNHEY and CDR2 SVGAGI. V lost 3 bases to trimming and J lost 0 bases; unmatched junction nucleotides: 3. The CDR3 is 16 amino acids. The CDR3 loop reads CASSYGTGSNTGELFF. CDR3 nucleotides: TGTGCCAGCAGTTATGGGACAGGCTCGAACACCGGGGAGCTGTTTTTT.

The chain is built from TRBV5-6 and TRBJ2-3, with 10 bases identical to TRBD2. Germline CDR1 reads SGHDT; CDR2 reads YYEEEE. Trimming removed 2 bases from V and 5 bases from J; junction bases left unmatched: 8. The CDR3 loop spans 16 amino acids. The CDR3 here is CASSFPLAGVKDTQYF. The CDR3 DNA sequence: TGTGCCAGCAGCTTTCCTCTAGCGGGAGTTAAAGATACGCAGTATTTT.

To note about this clone: A far larger clone is one nucleotide away, so this likely arose from a read error. The identical CDR3 is also encoded by other nucleotide sequences in the sample. This chain connects TRBV5-6 to TRBJ2-7, with 9 bases identical to TRBD2. The CDR3 has 14 amino acids. Looked up from germline, CDR1 is SGHDT and CDR2 is YYEEEE. CDR3 region: CASKLAGGSYEQYF. The CDR3 DNA reads TGTGCTAGCAAATTGGCGGGAGGGTCCTACGAGCAGTACTTC. Full variable domain (outside the CDR3, taken from reference TRBV5-6 and TRBJ2-7): DAGVTQSPTHLIKTRGQQVTLRCSPKSGHDTVSWYQQALGQGPQFIFQYYEEEERQRGNFPDRFSGHQFPNYSSELNVNALLLGDSALYLCASKLAGGSYEQYFGPGTRLTVT.

J is TRBJ1-2 and V is TRBV5-1; no clear D gene. Trimming removed 0 bases from V and 0 bases from J, with 6 bases in between. Germline values: CDR1 SGHRS, CDR2 YFSETQ. This CDR3 has 14 residues. CDR3 sequence (DNA): TGCGCCAGCAGCTTGGAGGGTCCTAACTATGGCTACACCTTC. Protein: CASSLEGPNYGYTF.

The chain employs TRBV4-2 and TRBJ2-2; D perhaps matches TRBD2 (6 bases). Deletions cut 3 bases from V and 0 bases from J, with 23 bases between. The CDR3 has 20 residues. Germline V gene lookup returns CDR1 LGHNA and CDR2 YNFKEQ. DNA for the CDR3: TGTGCCAGCAGCCATTGGTCGGCGGGACGGATTACTCCGAACACCGGGGAGCTGTTTTTT. This sequence encodes CASSHWSAGRITPNTGELFF.

Details on this clone: A far larger clone is one nucleotide away, so this likely arose from a read error. Other DNA sequences from this sample encode an identical CDR3 as well. The gene calls are TRBV7-8 and TRBJ2-7; D possibly corresponds to TRBD1 (6 bases). CDR1 is SGHVS, CDR2 FQNEAQ, per germline. The CDR3 spans 14 residues. The CDR3 region has the DNA TGTGCCAGTAGCTTGAGGACAGACTCCTACGAGCAGTACTTC. Translated: CASSLRTDSYEQYF.

The rearrangement links TRBV5-4 to TRBJ2-2; TRBD1 might be the D (6 bases). The length of the CDR3 is 15 residues. The germline V and J ends were trimmed by 4 bases and 4 bases, with 14 bases remaining between them. CDR1 and CDR2 from the germline V gene are SGHNT and YYREEE (reference sequence). CDR3 sequence reads: CASSRARGSTGELFF. The CDR3 region has the DNA TGTGCCAGCAGCCGAGCCAGGGGATCCACCGGGGAGCTGTTTTTT.

Notes on this clone: A far larger clone is a single base away, which makes a read error likely. The chain employs TRBV13 and TRBJ2-5, with 8 bases identical to TRBD2. The germline gives CDR1 PRHDT, CDR2 FYEKMQ (reference sequence). V lost 5 bases and J lost 5; bases outside the gene matches: 19. This CDR3 comprises 18 residues. CDR3 sequence reads: CASSVEGPGLGFRETQYF. The CDR3 DNA reads as TGTGCCAGCAGCGTAGAAGGGCCGGGACTAGGTTTTCGGGAGACCCAGTACTTC.

The table lists this clone with a count of one. V usage is TRBV5-4 and J usage is TRBJ2-1; D not certain. The V end was cut by 3 bases, the J end by 8 bases, with 9 bases between. Germline CDR1 reads SGHNT; CDR2 reads YYREEE (reference sequence). The CDR3 totals 12 residues. Here the CDR3 reads CASSSGHDEQFF. The CDR3 DNA reads as TGTGCCAGCAGCTCGGGCCACGATGAGCAGTTCTTC. The full variable domain, in which reference TRBV5-4 and TRBJ2-1 provide the parts outside the CDR3, is ETGVTQSPTHLIKTRGQQVTLRCSSQSGHNTVSWYQQALGQGPQFIFQYYREEENGRGNFPPRFSGLQFPNYSSELNVNALELDDSALYLCASSSGHDEQFFGPGTRLTVL.

V and J are TRBV25-1 and TRBJ2-7; tentative D call: TRBD1 (7 bases). The CDR3 is 17 residues long. V lost 3 bases and J lost 0, with 18 bases in between. Germline V gene lookup returns CDR1 MGHDK and CDR2 SYGVNS. CDR3 in amino acids: CASSDPSRGADSYEQYF. The CDR3 region has the DNA TGTGCCAGCAGTGACCCCTCCAGGGGGGCCGACTCCTACGAGCAGTACTTC.

This chain connects TRBV4-3 to TRBJ1-2; TRBD1 agrees at 10 bases. CDR3 length: 16 amino acids. Germline CDR1 and CDR2: LGHNA and YSLEER. Trimming removed 0 bases from V and 7 bases from J; junction bases left unmatched: 8. CDR3: CASSQDHRTGGIGYTF. In DNA form, the CDR3 reads TGCGCCAGCAGCCAAGATCACCGGACAGGGGGAATTGGCTACACCTTC.

The V call is TRBV20-1, the J call TRBJ2-7; tentative D call: TRBD1 (6 bases). Per germline, CDR1 DFQATT and CDR2 SNEGSKA (reference sequence). V shed 6 bases and J shed 6 bases, with 12 bases lying between them. This CDR3 comprises 11 residues. This CDR3 reads CSAGTRGEQYF. As DNA, the CDR3 is TGCAGTGCCGGGACACGCGGCGAGCAGTACTTC.

This clone has only one observation. The J gene is TRBJ1-2, the V gene TRBV7-9; D is possibly TRBD1 (5 bases). Looked up from germline, CDR1 is SEHNR and CDR2 is FQNEAQ (reference sequence). CDR3 size: 19 residues. Trimming removed 3 bases at V and 1 base at J, with 24 bases between. CDR3 sequence (DNA): TGTGCCAGCAGCTTGGGAGACAGCCGACTTGACCGGGATAACTATGGCTACACCTTC. Residues: CASSLGDSRLDRDNYGYTF.